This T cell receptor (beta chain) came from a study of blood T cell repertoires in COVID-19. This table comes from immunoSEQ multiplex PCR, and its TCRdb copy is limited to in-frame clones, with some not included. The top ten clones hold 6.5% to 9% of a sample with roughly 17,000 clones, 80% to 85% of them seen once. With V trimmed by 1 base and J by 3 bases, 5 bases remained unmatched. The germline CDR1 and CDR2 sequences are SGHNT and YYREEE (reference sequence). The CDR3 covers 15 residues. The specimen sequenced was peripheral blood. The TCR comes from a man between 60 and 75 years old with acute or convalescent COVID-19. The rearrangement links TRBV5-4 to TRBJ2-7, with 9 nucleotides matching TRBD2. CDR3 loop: CASSLNSGGGYEQYF. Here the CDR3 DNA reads TGTGCCAGCAGCTTGAATAGCGGGGGCGGCTACGAGCAGTACTTC.